The source of this T cell receptor (beta chain) is a study of shared clonotypes between healthy human individuals. CD45RO-negative, CCR7-selected cells formed the naive CD8 fraction, which excluded terminally differentiated effector memory CD45RA+ cells. Germline V gene lookup returns CDR1 SGHAT and CDR2 FQNNGV. CDR3 size: 13 residues. J gave up 5 bases and V 8 bases, and 8 bases lay outside the gene matches. Data came from immunoSEQ multiplex PCR; TCRdb stores just in-frame clones and leaves some out. The sample lists about 2.1 million clones; 93% were seen once. In its sample, this clone was seen once. Its cognate antigen is unknown. The sample carries other DNA sequences with the same CDR3. Study results and caveats: Roughly 5% of naive CD4 clonotypes were shared across several donors.

This chain links TRBV11-2 with TRBJ1-1; 7 bases are shared with TRBD1. This clonotype originated in a man between 18 and 35 years old in good health. Some clones in this sample may be carry-over from other donors' samples. The sequencing input was naive CD8+ T cells from PBMCs. This CDR3 reads CASSPAGGTEAFF. CDR3 coding DNA: TGTGCCAGCTCCCCAGCAGGGGGAACTGAAGCTTTCTTT. Complete variable domain (other parts from reference TRBV11-2 and TRBJ1-1): EAGVAQSPRYKIIEKRQSVAFWCNPISGHATLYWYQQILGQGPKLLIQFQNNGVVDDSQLPKDRFSAERLKGVDSTLKIQPAKLEDSAVYLCASSPAGGTEAFFGQGTRLTVV.